The 11 T cell receptor beta chains presented below share a single source sample, sequenced in a study of response to subunit inactivated influenza vaccine. MiXCR was run by TCRdb on the RT-PCR reads, yielding one entry per CDR3 protein. Here the sample spans approximately 530,000 distinct CDR3 sequences, under 15% being singletons. The material was PBMCs from blood, obtained 45 days after vaccination. These receptors were collected from a man aged 45-65 years who received an inactivated influenza vaccine.

This clonotype has at least ten counts. The chain is built from TRBV12-3 or TRBV12-4 and TRBJ2-2; 8 bases align to TRBD2. J lost 4 bases, V lost 6 bases, and 7 bases had no gene match. The CDR3 is 15 amino acids. CDR3: CASSSGGMGTGELFF. The DNA for the CDR3 is TGTGCCAGCAGCTCGGGAGGGATGGGCACCGGGGAGCTGTTTTTT.

In its sample, this clonotype was seen a few times. V is TRBV4-2 and J is TRBJ2-3; 10 bases align to TRBD2. V dropped 0 bases and J dropped 4; count of bases not matched to a gene: 4. Germline CDR1 reads LGHNA; CDR2 reads YNFKEQ. The CDR3 totals 16 residues. DNA for the CDR3: TGTGCCAGCAGCCAAGATCTAGCGGGAGTTTCAGATACGCAGTATTTT. Translating gives CASSQDLAGVSDTQYF.

This clonotype was seen only a few times. The chain combines TRBV11-2 with TRBJ2-5; D is undetermined. Germline V CDR1 and CDR2: SGHAT, FQNNGV. Trimming stripped 7 bases from V and 0 bases from J, with 12 bases between. The length of the CDR3 is 14 residues. In DNA, the CDR3 is TGTGCCAGCAATACACCTTGGTACCAAGAGACCCAGTACTTC. Its translation is CASNTPWYQETQYF.

This clonotype was seen at least ten times. The chain combines TRBV10-3 with TRBJ2-7; D may be TRBD1 or TRBD2 (5 bases each). Germline assignment: CDR1 ENHRY and CDR2 SYGVKD. CDR3 length: 14 amino acids. Trimming removed 7 bases at V and 3 bases at J, with 16 bases between. The CDR3 DNA reads as TGTGCCATCAAGACCGGGACCCCCAACTACGAGCAGTACTTC. Translating it yields CAIKTGTPNYEQYF.

The genes are TRBV5-6 and TRBJ1-1, with a possible D match to TRBD1 (5 bases). There are 14 residues in the CDR3. V was trimmed by 2 bases and J by 4 bases, leaving 12 bases between them. The germline gives CDR1 SGHDT, CDR2 YYEEEE. The CDR3 loop is CASSLGSQGTEAFF. The CDR3 DNA sequence: TGTGCCAGCAGCTTAGGGTCCCAGGGCACTGAAGCTTTCTTT.

The chain carries TRBV20-1 and TRBJ2-7; 9 bases map to TRBD1. From germline, CDR1 is DFQATT and CDR2 SNEGSKA (reference sequence). Trimming cost V 6 bases and J 3 bases; bases outside gene matches: 15. There are 16 residues in the CDR3. The CDR3 here is CSAEATGQGFHYEQYF. The CDR3 coding sequence is TGCAGTGCCGAAGCCACGGGACAGGGTTTCCACTACGAGCAGTACTTC.

The chain carries TRBV6-5 and TRBJ2-6; D possibly uses TRBD1 or TRBD2 (5 bases each). Per the germline V gene, CDR1 is MNHEY and CDR2 is SVGAGI. Trimming stripped 4 bases from V and 0 bases from J, with 13 bases between. The CDR3 spans 17 residues. The CDR3 region has the DNA TGTGCCAGCAGTTCGAGTTCAGGGAGCTCTGGGGCCAACGTCCTGACTTTC. Translation gives CASSSSSGSSGANVLTF.

This clonotype was observed a few times. This chain joins TRBV5-1 and TRBJ1-3; possibly TRBD1 for D (5 bases). Trimming took 2 bases from V and 0 from J, leaving 9 bases between them. CDR3 size: 15 residues. The germline V gene encodes CDR1 SGHRS and CDR2 YFSETQ. The CDR3 here is CASSFGDGSGNTIYF. CDR3 DNA sequence: TGCGCCAGCAGCTTTGGGGACGGCTCTGGAAACACCATATATTTT.

This chain uses TRBV29-1 with TRBJ2-7; 8 bases agree with TRBD2. CDR3 length equals 13 residues. J gave up 2 bases and V 3 bases, and 3 bases lay outside the gene matches. Germline CDR1 is SQVTM and CDR2 is ANQGSEA. In DNA form, the CDR3 reads TGCAGCGTTGAGGCCGGGAGGGCCTACGAGCAGTACTTC. Its translation: CSVEAGRAYEQYF.

This clonotype was counted only a few times. The V gene is TRBV7-8, the J gene TRBJ1-1; TRBD1 aligns across 9 bases. Germline V lookup: CDR1 SGHVS, CDR2 FQNEAQ. The CDR3 spans 17 residues. J lost 0 bases, V lost 7 bases, and 12 bases had no gene match. The CDR3 loop is CASTGDRVFGMNTEAFF. Here the CDR3 DNA reads TGTGCCAGCACCGGGGACAGGGTCTTCGGGATGAACACTGAAGCTTTCTTT.

This clonotype turned up a few times. The chain links TRBV20-1 to TRBJ2-2, with TRBD2 matching over 9 bases. J was trimmed by 0 bases and V by 3 bases; bases with no gene match: 8. The CDR3 contains 17 residues. CDR1 and CDR2 from the germline V gene are DFQATT and SNEGSKA (reference sequence). The CDR3 reads CSARGVAGVANTGELFF. The CDR3 nucleotides are TGCAGTGCTAGGGGGGTAGCGGGAGTCGCGAACACCGGGGAGCTGTTTTTT.